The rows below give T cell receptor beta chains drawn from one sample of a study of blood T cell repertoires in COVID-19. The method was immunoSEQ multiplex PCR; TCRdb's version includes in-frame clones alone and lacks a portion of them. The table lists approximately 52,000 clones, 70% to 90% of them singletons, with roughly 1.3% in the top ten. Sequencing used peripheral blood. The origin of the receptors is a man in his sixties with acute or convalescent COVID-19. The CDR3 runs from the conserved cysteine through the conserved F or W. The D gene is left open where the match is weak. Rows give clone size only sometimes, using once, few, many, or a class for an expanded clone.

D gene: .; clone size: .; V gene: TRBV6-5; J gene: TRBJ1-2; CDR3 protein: CASSLDSNYGYTF; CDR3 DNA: TGTGCCAGCAGCCTGGACAGTAACTATGGCTACACCTTC
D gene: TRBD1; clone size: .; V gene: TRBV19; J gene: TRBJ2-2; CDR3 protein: CASRLGQGVSELFF; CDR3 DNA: TGTGCCAGTCGGCTGGGACAGGGGGTTTCTGAGCTGTTTTTT
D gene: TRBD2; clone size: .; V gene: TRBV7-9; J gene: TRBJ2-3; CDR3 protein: CASSFPSGGPDTQYF; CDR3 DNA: TGTGCCAGCAGCTTCCCTAGCGGGGGGCCAGATACGCAGTATTTT
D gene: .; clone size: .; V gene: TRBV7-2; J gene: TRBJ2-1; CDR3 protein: CASSPVGRRFNEQFF; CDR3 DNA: TGTGCCAGCAGCCCCGTTGGACGGAGGTTTAATGAGCAGTTCTTC
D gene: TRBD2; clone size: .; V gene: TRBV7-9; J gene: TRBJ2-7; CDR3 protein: CASSSRLAEGYEQYF; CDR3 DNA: TGTGCCAGCAGCTCCAGACTAGCGGAAGGCTACGAGCAGTACTTC
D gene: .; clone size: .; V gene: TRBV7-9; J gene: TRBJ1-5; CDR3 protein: CASSGADGLKGSWQPQHF; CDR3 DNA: TGTGCCAGCAGCGGGGCAGACGGACTAAAGGGGTCATGGCAGCCCCAGCATTTT
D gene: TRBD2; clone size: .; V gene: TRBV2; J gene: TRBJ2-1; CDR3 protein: CASTAGAYNEQFF; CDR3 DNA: TGTGCCAGCACTGCGGGGGCCTACAATGAGCAGTTCTTC
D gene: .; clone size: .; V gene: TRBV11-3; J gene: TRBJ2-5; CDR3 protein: CASSLGHLETQYF; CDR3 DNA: TGTGCCAGCAGCTTGGGACATTTGGAGACCCAGTACTTC
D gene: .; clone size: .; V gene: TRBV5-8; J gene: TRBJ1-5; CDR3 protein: CASSPPSQHF; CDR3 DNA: TGTGCCAGCAGCCCCCCCTCCCAGCATTTT
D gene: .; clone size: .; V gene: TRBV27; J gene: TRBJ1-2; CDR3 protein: CASASLSLAAGLANYGYTF; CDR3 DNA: TGTGCCAGCGCCTCCTTATCTTTAGCGGCAGGGTTAGCTAACTATGGCTACACCTTC
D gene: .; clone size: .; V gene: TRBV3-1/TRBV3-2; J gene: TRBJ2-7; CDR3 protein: CASSVSGTPYEQYF; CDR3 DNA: TGTGCCAGCAGCGTCTCCGGGACTCCCTACGAGCAGTACTTC
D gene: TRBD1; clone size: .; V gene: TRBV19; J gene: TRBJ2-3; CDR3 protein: CASSIPRGQGTDTQYF; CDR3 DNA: TGTGCCAGTAGTATCCCCCGGGGACAGGGCACAGATACGCAGTATTTT
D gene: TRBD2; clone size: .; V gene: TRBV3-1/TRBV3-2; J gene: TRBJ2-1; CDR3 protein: CASSQEGRGYNEQFF; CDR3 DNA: TGTGCCAGCAGCCAAGAGGGGAGGGGTTACAATGAGCAGTTCTTC
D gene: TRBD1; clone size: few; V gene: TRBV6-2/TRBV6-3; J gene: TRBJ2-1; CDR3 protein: CASSYVYRGDEQFF; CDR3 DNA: TGTGCCAGCAGTTACGTCTACAGGGGCGATGAGCAGTTCTTC
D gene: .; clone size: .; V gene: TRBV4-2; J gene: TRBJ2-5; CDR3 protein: CASSQDSGLAETQYF; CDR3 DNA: TGTGCCAGCAGCCAAGATTCCGGGCTAGCCGAGACCCAGTACTTC
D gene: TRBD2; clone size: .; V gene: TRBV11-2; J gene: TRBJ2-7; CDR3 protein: CASSFARTGTSSYEQYF; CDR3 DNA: TGTGCCAGCAGCTTCGCACGTACCGGGACTAGCTCCTACGAGCAGTACTTC
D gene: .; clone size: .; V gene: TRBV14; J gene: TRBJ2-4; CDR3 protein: CASSQEFGRGSDGAKNIQYF; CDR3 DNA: TGTGCCAGCAGCCAAGAATTCGGCAGGGGCTCAGATGGGGCCAAAAACATTCAGTACTTC